This is a list of T cell receptor beta chains from one sample in a study of cytomegalovirus exposure and HLA in healthy donors. Sequenced by immunoSEQ multiplex PCR; TCRdb stores in-frame clones only, minus some. The sample holds some 150,000 clones, roughly 82% seen once. Source material: PBMCs. Receptor source: a woman in her twenties or thirties in good health and CMV-seronegative. Each CDR3 is given without its conserved first and last residue.

j_call v_call cdr3_length cdr3_aa
TRBJ1-1 TRBV27 12 ASSFIATNTEAF
TRBJ2-7 TRBV5-4 14 ASSSWAGDPVYEQY
TRBJ2-2 TRBV7-3 14 ASSSGQGKHHGELF
TRBJ1-2 TRBV5-1 11 ASSPLGSGGYP
TRBJ1-1 TRBV6-1 11 ASSPRGRTEAF
TRBJ1-1 TRBV5-1 12 ASSDIQGTTEAF
TRBJ2-1 TRBV29-1 9 SVEDFNEQF
TRBJ2-3 TRBV30 15 AWSVDSGGPSTDTQY
TRBJ1-2 TRBV27 13 ASSFRTGIGYGYT
TRBJ2-5 TRBV7-3 14 ASSLVAGLTGETQY